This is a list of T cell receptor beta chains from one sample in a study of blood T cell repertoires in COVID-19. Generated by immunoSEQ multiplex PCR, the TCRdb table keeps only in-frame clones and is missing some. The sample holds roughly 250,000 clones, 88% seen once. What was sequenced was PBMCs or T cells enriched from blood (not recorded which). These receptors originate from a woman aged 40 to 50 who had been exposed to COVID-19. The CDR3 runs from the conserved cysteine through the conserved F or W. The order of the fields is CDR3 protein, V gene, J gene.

cdr3_aa: CASSPWETGRFFGNEQFF
v_call: TRBV7-8
j_call: TRBJ2-1

cdr3_aa: CASSLSGDGYTF
v_call: TRBV6-5
j_call: TRBJ1-2

cdr3_aa: CASQTGYNSPLHF
v_call: TRBV28
j_call: TRBJ1-6

cdr3_aa: CASSPNYEQYF
v_call: TRBV7-2
j_call: TRBJ2-7

cdr3_aa: CASSREEGYNEQFF
v_call: TRBV4-1
j_call: TRBJ2-1

cdr3_aa: CATSLRHPAVRGNQPQHF
v_call: TRBV15
j_call: TRBJ1-5

cdr3_aa: CASSIRVLAFF
v_call: TRBV19
j_call: TRBJ1-1

cdr3_aa: CASSPLTSIFDTGELFF
v_call: TRBV27
j_call: TRBJ2-2

cdr3_aa: CASSQSLGGPVNEQFF
v_call: TRBV3-1/TRBV3-2
j_call: TRBJ2-1

cdr3_aa: CASSIGGTVIPYGYTF
v_call: TRBV19
j_call: TRBJ1-2

cdr3_aa: CASIPGVANTGELFF
v_call: TRBV19
j_call: TRBJ2-2

cdr3_aa: CASSPGTGLDTEAFF
v_call: TRBV19
j_call: TRBJ1-1